A selection of T cell receptor beta chains follows, all from one sample in a study of cytomegalovirus exposure and HLA in healthy donors. The data were produced by immunoSEQ multiplex PCR, yet TCRdb's version contains in-frame clones alone and is incomplete. The table counts 200,000 to 250,000 clones; roughly 1.2% lies in the top ten. Specimen: PBMCs. These receptors were collected from a girl aged 2 to 9 in good health and CMV-seropositive. Both conserved end residues are part of each CDR3. A D gene is named only where the DNA matches it firmly.

V gene,J gene,D gene,CDR3 length,CDR3 protein,CDR3 DNA
TRBV11-1,TRBJ2-7,TRBD2,14,CASSFSSGVYEQYF,TGTGCCAGCAGCTTTTCTAGCGGGGTTTACGAGCAGTACTTC
TRBV2,TRBJ2-7,TRBD1,18,CASIYRDRTGGSLYEQYF,TGTGCCAGCATATACCGGGATAGGACAGGGGGCTCCCTCTACGAGCAGTACTTC
TRBV10-3,TRBJ1-2,TRBD1,15,CAISERDRGNYGYTF,TGTGCCATCAGTGAACGGGACAGGGGGAACTATGGCTACACCTTC
TRBV10-3,TRBJ1-1,TRBD1,16,CAISDSPGQGNTEAFF,TGTGCCATCAGTGATTCTCCGGGACAGGGTAACACTGAAGCTTTCTTT
TRBV19,TRBJ2-7,NA,12,CASSNDYSEQYF,TGTGCCAGTAGTAACGACTATTCCGAGCAGTACTTC
TRBV5-1,TRBJ1-2,NA,15,CASGVGGRSKPDYTF,TGCGCCAGCGGCGTTGGAGGGAGATCCAAGCCCGACTACACCTTC
TRBV11-2,TRBJ1-4,NA,15,CASSRAGSTNEKLFF,TGTGCCAGCAGCCGAGCAGGGTCGACTAATGAAAAACTGTTTTTT
TRBV10-1,TRBJ2-7,NA,19,CASSESLIGPGVWLCEQYF,TGCGCCAGCAGTGAGTCACTCATAGGTCCGGGAGTGTGGCTTTGCGAGCAGTACTTC
TRBV28,TRBJ1-5,NA,14,CASSYLDRNQPQHF,TGTGCCAGCAGTTATTTAGACAGGAATCAGCCCCAGCATTTT
TRBV10-3,TRBJ2-3,NA,15,CAISVLAGLTDTQYF,TGTGCCATCAGTGTCTTGGCGGGCCTCACAGATACGCAGTATTTT
TRBV27,TRBJ1-5,TRBD1,19,CASSLGGTGTYSGNQPQHF,TGTGCCAGCAGTTTAGGAGGGACAGGGACATATAGTGGCAATCAGCCCCAGCATTTT
TRBV5-1,TRBJ2-1,NA,13,CASSLAGLNEQFF,TGCGCCAGCAGCTTGGCAGGTTTAAATGAGCAGTTCTTC
TRBV10-3,TRBJ2-7,NA,15,CAIRSRADGSYEQYF,TGTGCCATCAGGAGCAGGGCCGATGGTTCCTACGAGCAGTACTTC
TRBV6-4,TRBJ1-5,TRBD1,13,CATATGSNQPQHF,TGTGCCACCGCGACAGGGAGCAATCAGCCCCAGCATTTT
TRBV4-1,TRBJ2-3,TRBD2,16,CASSQAASGSGDTQYF,TGCGCCAGCAGCCAAGCGGCTAGCGGGAGTGGGGATACGCAGTATTTT
TRBV28,TRBJ1-2,NA,14,CASSPPHSDYGYTF,TGTGCCAGCAGTCCCCCCCACAGTGACTATGGCTACACCTTC
TRBV7-2,TRBJ1-5,NA,14,CASSLGQGNQPQHF,TGTGCCAGCAGCTTAGGGCAGGGCAATCAGCCCCAGCATTTT
TRBV9,TRBJ1-1,NA,15,CASSVPRGGFTEAFF,TGTGCCAGCAGCGTTCCCAGGGGTGGTTTTACTGAAGCTTTCTTT
TRBV10-1,TRBJ2-5,TRBD1,14,CASSDQGAWETQYF,TGCGCCAGCAGTGATCAGGGGGCATGGGAGACCCAGTACTTC
TRBV5-5,TRBJ1-5,NA,15,CASSLEHVADQPQHF,TGTGCCAGCAGCTTGGAACATGTGGCCGATCAGCCCCAGCATTTT
TRBV7-9,TRBJ1-2,NA,12,CASTWGDYGYTF,TGTGCCAGCACCTGGGGGGACTATGGCTACACCTTC
TRBV2,TRBJ2-3,NA,13,CASSDGILDTQYF,TGTGCCAGCAGTGACGGGATTTTAGATACGCAGTATTTT
TRBV9,TRBJ2-1,NA,15,CASSVDGVAYNEQFF,TGTGCCAGCAGCGTAGATGGAGTGGCCTACAATGAGCAGTTCTTC
TRBV2,TRBJ2-7,NA,14,CASSEQGTSYEQYF,TGTGCCAGCAGTGAACAGGGGACCTCCTACGAGCAGTACTTC
TRBV5-6,TRBJ2-7,TRBD2,15,CASSRSGRAFYEQYF,TGTGCCAGCAGCCGAAGCGGGAGGGCCTTCTACGAGCAGTACTTC
TRBV10-3,TRBJ2-1,TRBD1,14,CAISRQGGYNEQFF,TGTGCCATCAGTCGACAGGGGGGATACAATGAGCAGTTCTTC
TRBV19,TRBJ1-5,TRBD1,20,CASSIRLRGQGEGSNQPQHF,TGTGCCAGTAGTATCCGGTTAAGGGGACAGGGGGAAGGTAGCAATCAGCCCCAGCATTTT
TRBV27,TRBJ2-1,NA,17,CASSLLGQDGNYNEQFF,TGTGCCAGCAGTTTACTGGGGCAGGACGGAAACTACAATGAGCAGTTCTTC
TRBV2,TRBJ2-7,TRBD1,13,CASRLDRGYEQYF,TGTGCCAGCAGGTTGGACAGGGGCTACGAGCAGTACTTC
TRBV28,TRBJ1-2,NA,16,CASSSPGEGGFYGYTF,TGTGCCAGCAGTTCCCCGGGGGAGGGGGGGTTCTATGGCTACACCTTC
TRBV9,TRBJ2-5,TRBD2,13,CASSGDYMKTQYF,TGTGCCAGCAGCGGGGACTATATGAAGACCCAGTACTTC
TRBV27,TRBJ2-3,NA,13,CASSADYTDTQYF,TGTGCCAGCAGTGCAGACTACACAGATACGCAGTATTTT
TRBV27,TRBJ1-1,TRBD1,14,CASSLQGANTEAFF,TGTGCCAGCAGTTTACAGGGGGCGAACACTGAAGCTTTCTTT
TRBV9,TRBJ2-7,TRBD2,14,CASSATSGSYEQYF,TGTGCCAGCAGCGCCACTAGCGGTTCCTACGAGCAGTACTTC
TRBV19,TRBJ2-5,TRBD1,16,CASSKGKGAFQETQYF,TGTGCCAGTAGTAAGGGGAAGGGGGCCTTTCAAGAGACCCAGTACTTC
TRBV4-2,TRBJ1-4,TRBD1,14,CASSQGQGREKLFF,TGTGCCAGCAGCCAAGGACAGGGTAGGGAAAAACTGTTTTTT
TRBV4-1,TRBJ1-2,TRBD1,14,CASSQPGQGNGYTF,TGCGCCAGCAGCCAACCCGGACAGGGGAATGGCTACACCTTC
TRBV5-4,TRBJ1-1,NA,13,CASSLKNQGEAFF,TGTGCCAGCAGCTTGAAGAATCAGGGTGAAGCTTTCTTT
TRBV28,TRBJ2-7,TRBD2,13,CASTSTSGNEQYF,TGTGCCAGCACCTCGACTAGCGGAAACGAGCAGTACTTC
TRBV2,TRBJ2-5,TRBD1,13,CASGTGLKETQYF,TGTGCCAGCGGGACAGGGTTAAAAGAGACCCAGTACTTC
TRBV28,TRBJ2-7,TRBD2,17,CASSPAGVLGPSYEQYF,TGTGCCAGCAGCCCAGCGGGAGTCCTAGGGCCTTCCTACGAGCAGTACTTC
TRBV6-5,TRBJ2-3,NA,14,CASTGTSGTDTQYF,TGTGCCAGCACCGGGACATCCGGCACAGATACGCAGTATTTT
TRBV11-1,TRBJ2-1,TRBD2,15,CASSQGGGLFDEQFF,TGTGCCAGCAGCCAAGGCGGGGGGTTGTTCGATGAGCAGTTCTTC
TRBV7-8,TRBJ1-2,TRBD1,16,CASSLGQGARYSGYTF,TGTGCCAGCAGCCTGGGACAGGGGGCGAGGTACTCTGGCTACACCTTC
TRBV5-1,TRBJ2-2,NA,16,CASSIQGGKNPGELFF,TGCGCCAGCAGCATACAGGGGGGGAAGAACCCCGGGGAGCTGTTTTTT
TRBV28,TRBJ1-2,NA,12,CASTLSGDGYTF,TGTGCCAGCACACTTTCCGGAGATGGCTACACCTTC
TRBV13,TRBJ2-5,TRBD1,16,CASSSPGQASKETQYF,TGTGCCAGCAGCTCTCCGGGACAGGCATCCAAAGAGACCCAGTACTTC
TRBV27,TRBJ1-1,NA,11,CASRRATEAFF,TGTGCCAGCAGGAGGGCTACTGAAGCTTTCTTT
TRBV5-1,TRBJ2-3,TRBD2,15,CASSPEAGVTDTQYF,TGCGCCAGCAGCCCGGAAGCGGGGGTCACAGATACGCAGTATTTT